This TCR beta chain was identified during a study of T cells after yellow fever vaccination. Study at large: Any fraction with a low cell number was prepared using SMART-Seq v4 Ultra Low Input.

Study outcomes and limitations: A limited proportion of clonotypes was detected within both the CD4 and CD8 compartments.

Details on this clonotype: Its specificity is unknown.

The CDR3 length is 18 residues. Unmatched junction bases numbered 15, after V lost 1 base and J lost 4 bases. Germline loops: CDR1 SGHDT, CDR2 YYEEEE. MiXCR, run by TCRdb on the 5' RACE reads, gives a single entry per CDR3 protein. The sample shows just under 600,000 distinct CDR3 sequences, 13% of them seen only once. The chain has TRBV5-6 and TRBJ2-3, with TRBD2 matching 7 bases. The sequences come from PBMCs, collected on the day of the yellow fever booster vaccination. The clonotype was recovered from a man aged 25-45 years who received the YFV17D yellow fever vaccine. The CDR3 DNA is TGTGCCAGCAGCTTGTATGGTGGGGGACTATCGGGGCCAGATACGCAGTATTTT. It translates to CASSLYGGGLSGPDTQYF.